Listed below are T cell receptor beta chains from one sample, sequenced in a study of Ad26.COV2.S vaccination and SARS-CoV-2 variants. Method: immunoSEQ multiplex PCR; TCRdb's copy keeps in-frame clones and lacks some. The table has some 320,000 clones, around four fifths seen once. The sample consisted of peripheral blood, taken in a trial of Ad26.COV2.S vaccine versus placebo. Receptors were obtained from a person aged 18-60 years who received the Ad26.COV2.S COVID-19 vaccine or a placebo. The CDR3 runs from the conserved cysteine through the conserved F or W. Fields, in order: CDR3 DNA, CDR3 protein, J gene, V gene, clone size, D gene. The D gene is left open where the match is weak. Expanded clones get a size class; other rows say once, few or many, or leave the size out.

TGTGCCAGCTCACCCTTTCTGCACGCACCCAAAACCGCTAAGGATGGCTACACCTTC,CASSPFLHAPKTAKDGYTF,TRBJ1-2,TRBV18,.,.
TGTGCCAGCAGTTTAATGGGGAACACTGAAGCTTTCTTT,CASSLMGNTEAFF,TRBJ1-1,TRBV12-3/TRBV12-4,few,.
TGTGCCAGCAGGGACGGGCGGGGGACCCAGTACTTC,CASRDGRGTQYF,TRBJ2-5,TRBV28,.,.
TGTGCCAGACCGAACAACCTACAGGGTCCGAATGAAAAACTGTTTTTT,CARPNNLQGPNEKLFF,TRBJ1-4,TRBV28,.,.
TGCGCCAGCAGCACCGGAGGGACAGGGGTGGGGTACACCGGGGAGCTGTTTTTT,CASSTGGTGVGYTGELFF,TRBJ2-2,TRBV5-1,.,TRBD1
TGTGCCAGCAGTTTAATTAGCGGGGGGGGAACAGATACGCAGTATTTT,CASSLISGGGTDTQYF,TRBJ2-3,TRBV28,.,TRBD2
TGTGCCAGCAGTTACGCGAAACTACCTGGCTACACCTTC,CASSYAKLPGYTF,TRBJ1-2,TRBV6-2/TRBV6-3,.,.
TGTGCCAGCAGTTCAGGGCCAGGGGGCGCCCAGTACTTC,CASSSGPGGAQYF,TRBJ2-5,TRBV6-6,.,TRBD1
TGCGCCAGCAGCCAAGAGAGTTTGGGGGTGGACATTCAGTACTTC,CASSQESLGVDIQYF,TRBJ2-4,TRBV4-1,.,.
TGTGCCAGCAGCTTGGACAAGGCTTCACCCCTCCACTTT,CASSLDKASPLHF,TRBJ1-6,TRBV5-6,many,.
TGTGCCAGCAGCTTAGCAGGGACAGGGCGGGGAGGAAAAGGCTACACCTTC,CASSLAGTGRGGKGYTF,TRBJ1-2,TRBV7-9,.,TRBD1
TGTGCCAGCAGCTTAAGGGGGCGGTACGAGCAGTACTTC,CASSLRGRYEQYF,TRBJ2-7,TRBV7-2,.,TRBD1
TGCGCCAGCAGCCTCCTCCCCGCGGGGGGGGAAGAGACCCAGTACTTC,CASSLLPAGGEETQYF,TRBJ2-5,TRBV5-1,.,TRBD2
TGTGCCAGCAGCTTATACGGACCTGGGGGGATGACAGATACGCAGTATTTT,CASSLYGPGGMTDTQYF,TRBJ2-3,TRBV7-9,.,.
TGTGCCAGCTTTTGGGCGGGGCCTATCTACGAGCAGTACTTC,CASFWAGPIYEQYF,TRBJ2-7,TRBV28,.,.
TGTGCCAGCAGTTTAGAGAGCCCCTACGAGCAGTACTTC,CASSLESPYEQYF,TRBJ2-7,TRBV12-3/TRBV12-4,.,.
TGTGCCAGCAGCTTAATTCGTGGGACAGCCACTGGAAACACCATATATTTT,CASSLIRGTATGNTIYF,TRBJ1-3,TRBV7-2,.,TRBD1
TGTGCCAGCAGTTTTGACTTGGCTTTGTACACTGAAGCTTTCTTT,CASSFDLALYTEAFF,TRBJ1-1,TRBV6-5,.,.
TGTGCCAGCAGCTTAGATCAAAGGGAAACCCTCCACTTT,CASSLDQRETLHF,TRBJ1-6,TRBV11-3,.,.
TGCGCCAGCAGCCAAGGGGGAGCTGGGGCCAACGTCCTGACTTTC,CASSQGGAGANVLTF,TRBJ2-6,TRBV5-1,.,.
TGTGCCAGCAGTTACTGGGGGGGACAGGGGGCAAATGGCTACACCTTC,CASSYWGGQGANGYTF,TRBJ1-2,TRBV6-5,.,TRBD1
TGTGCCAGCAGCCCGATGGGGGCCCGGGGAAACACCATATATTTT,CASSPMGARGNTIYF,TRBJ1-3,TRBV7-8,.,.